What follows describes a single TCR beta chain. This sample is drawn from a study of blood T cell repertoires in COVID-19. Across the whole study: COVID-19 samples collected from the United States, Italy and Spain covered acute and convalescent phases. The analysed material was cDNA or gDNA that came from T cells, B-cell-depleted T cells, or PBMCs.

CDR3 size: 14 residues. V gave up 8 bases and J gave up 1 base; unmatched junction bases: 7. Germline values: CDR1 MDHEN, CDR2 SYDVKM. Authors' analysis steps: Scientists estimated how many nucleated cells there were by amplifying reference gene primers. Here immunoSEQ multiplex PCR was the method, and the copy in TCRdb shows in-frame clones only, minus some. V, J and clone size are those of that table, while D and trimming were read from the DNA. The sample holds 100,000 to 150,000 clones, approximately 92% seen once. This clonotype was obtained from a man aged 65 to 85 with active or convalescent COVID-19. The chain is built from TRBV28 and TRBJ2-7, with TRBD1 matching 8 bases. Sequences were obtained from peripheral blood. CDR3 DNA sequence: TGTGCCAGCCCTGGACAGGGACTTTCCTACGAGCAGTACTTC. This sequence encodes CASPGQGLSYEQYF.